Shown below are 30 T cell receptor beta chains from a single sample sequenced in a study of CD8+ T cells in alopecia areata. Treatment here: oral pan-JAK inhibitor, 5-10 mg twice daily. It was cDNA, reverse transcribed from extracted RNA, that served as the sequencing template. Assay used: immunoSEQ multiplex PCR; TCRdb lists only in-frame clones, some missing. The table shows about 210,000 clones, with around two fifths occurring only once. The specimen comprised CD4+ T cells sorted from blood, sampled around week 36, from a patient treated with tofacitinib. The receptors here all came from a human donor with alopecia areata.

The gene calls are TRBV30 and TRBJ2-5, with D possibly TRBD2 on 5 matching bases. Germline V gene lookup returns CDR1 GTSNPN and CDR2 SVGIG (reference sequence). Between the trimmed V and J ends, which lost 8 bases and 5 bases, there was a span of 15 bases. The CDR3 sequence is 12 residues long. The CDR3: CAGPRTGETQYF. CDR3 coding DNA: TGTGCCGGGCCCCGGACGGGGGAGACCCAGTACTTC.

V and J are TRBV9 and TRBJ1-2; no reliable D call. Germline V lookup: CDR1 SGDLS, CDR2 YYNGEE. The CDR3 is 14 amino acids. The germline V and J ends were trimmed by 4 bases and 4 bases, with 14 bases remaining between them. The CDR3 here is CASSPEVEGYGYTF. The DNA for the CDR3 is TGTGCCAGCAGCCCCGAGGTAGAGGGCTATGGCTACACCTTC.

V is TRBV30 and J is TRBJ2-4; possible D gene TRBD1, 6 bases. From germline, CDR1 is GTSNPN and CDR2 SVGIG (reference sequence). V gave up 0 bases and J gave up 1 base, with 19 bases separating them. The CDR3 has 18 residues. The CDR3 DNA follows: TGTGCCTGGAGTGTAAGTCGGCAGGGGAGTATTGCCAAAAACATTCAGTACTTC. It yields the protein CAWSVSRQGSIAKNIQYF.

This clone showed up just once. The chain carries TRBV7-3 and TRBJ2-3; D is possibly TRBD2 (6 bases). Germline values: CDR1 SGHTA, CDR2 FQGTGA. The V and J ends lost 5 bases and 1 base respectively, with 16 bases between them. The CDR3 extends over 16 amino acids. The CDR3 loop is CASSLRLGSGTDTQYF. The CDR3 region has the DNA TGTGCCAGCAGCCTACGACTAGGCTCTGGCACAGATACGCAGTATTTT.

Only a few counts were recorded for this clone. This rearrangement joins TRBV11-2 to TRBJ2-3; TRBD2 matches 7 bases. J gave up 0 bases and V 2 bases, and 5 bases lay outside the gene matches. Germline loops: CDR1 SGHAT, CDR2 FQNNGV. CDR3 length: 16 residues. The CDR3 DNA reads TGTGCCAGCAGCTTAAGAGGGAGGGGTAGCACAGATACGCAGTATTTT. It codes for CASSLRGRGSTDTQYF.

There are a few counts of this clone. This sequence joins TRBV15 and TRBJ1-2, with no clear D. This CDR3 comprises 14 residues. CDR1 and CDR2 from the germline V gene are LNHNV and YYDKDF (reference sequence). The V end lost 5 bases, the J end lost 0 bases, and 10 bases lay between the germline ends. Here the CDR3 reads CATSLHQSNYGYTF. CDR3 coding DNA: TGTGCCACCAGCTTGCACCAGTCTAACTATGGCTACACCTTC.

The chain links TRBV5-1 to TRBJ2-1, with TRBD2 matching 14 bases. V was clipped by 5 bases and J by 6 bases; unmatched bases: 4. From germline, CDR1 is SGHRS and CDR2 YFSETQ. The CDR3 totals 15 residues. The CDR3 DNA is TGCGCCAGCAGTTTGACTAGCGGGAGGGCCAATGAGCAGTTCTTC. Protein product: CASSLTSGRANEQFF.

The gene calls are TRBV29-1 and TRBJ1-3; 7 bases are a match to TRBD1. This CDR3 comprises 15 residues. In germline, CDR1 is SQVTM, CDR2 ANQGSEA. The junction had 13 bases not matched to a gene; V was cut back by 7 bases and J by 4 bases. CDR3 coding DNA: TGCAGCGCCTCGGACAGGAACTTGAACGGAAACACCATATATTTT. This encodes CSASDRNLNGNTIYF.

This clone was detected a few times. The chain joins TRBV5-1 to TRBJ2-1, with 9 bases lining up with TRBD2. With V trimmed by 7 bases and J by 8 bases, 13 bases remained unmatched. Germline V gives CDR1 SGHRS, CDR2 YFSETQ. The CDR3 loop spans 15 amino acids. The CDR3 coding sequence is TGCGCCAGCCGTCGAGGACTAGCGAGAACGCATGAGCAGTTCTTC. Residues: CASRRGLARTHEQFF.

This clone was recorded a few times. The chain uses TRBV29-1 and TRBJ2-3; 7 bases are shared with TRBD2. Trimming took 4 bases from V and 6 from J; bases not matched to a gene: 10. CDR1 and CDR2 (germline): SQVTM, ANQGSEA. This CDR3 has 14 amino acids. The CDR3 DNA sequence: TGCAGCGTTGTTGGGGCGGGAGTAGTGGATACGCAGTATTTT. This sequence encodes CSVVGAGVVDTQYF.

This clone was detected only a few times. The gene calls are TRBV9 and TRBJ2-4; TRBD1 is a possible D gene (6 bases). Germline CDR1 reads SGDLS; CDR2 reads YYNGEE. The ends were cut back, 3 bases at V and 0 bases at J, with 16 bases in the middle. The CDR3 is made up of 17 amino acids. CDR3 nucleotide sequence: TGTGCCAGCAGCGCGACAGGACAGATAATAGCCAAAAACATTCAGTACTTC. It yields the protein CASSATGQIIAKNIQYF. Full variable domain (outside the CDR3, taken from reference TRBV9 and TRBJ2-4): DSGVTQTPKHLITATGQRVTLRCSPRSGDLSVYWYQQSLDQGLQFLIQYYNGEERAKGNILERFSAQQFPDLHSELNLSSLELGDSALYFCASSATGQIIAKNIQYFGAGTRLSVL.

The rearrangement uses TRBV29-1 and TRBJ2-7, with D tentatively TRBD2 (5 bases). V was trimmed by 6 bases and J by 5 bases, leaving 14 bases between them. Germline V gene lookup returns CDR1 SQVTM and CDR2 ANQGSEA. The CDR3 is 12 residues long. In nucleotides, the CDR3 is TGCAGCGTCCGGACCGGGAAACACGAGCAGTACTTC. It yields the protein CSVRTGKHEQYF.

The table lists this clone with a few counts. This chain links TRBV9 with TRBJ2-1; 7 bases align to TRBD2. The CDR3 runs to 15 residues. V gave up 2 bases and J gave up 4 bases; unmatched junction bases: 6. Germline values: CDR1 SGDLS, CDR2 YYNGEE. The CDR3 DNA reads TGTGCCAGCAGCGTGGGAACTAGCGCATACAATGAGCAGTTCTTC. This translates into CASSVGTSAYNEQFF.

This clone has only a few counts. An end of the junction differs from the germline gene, which may be a read error. The genes are TRBV29-1 and TRBJ2-7; 9 bases are shared with TRBD1. Germline V gene sequence: CDR1 SQVTM, CDR2 ANQGSEA. CDR3 length equals 13 residues. The CDR3: CSVYGQGYSFAIF. DNA for the CDR3: TGCAGCGTCTATGGACAGGGGTATAGTTTTGCCATCTTC.

The chain is built from TRBV7-2 and TRBJ1-5; D unclear. Looked up from germline, CDR1 is SGHTA and CDR2 is FQGNSA. V was cut by 4 bases and J by 5 bases, with 9 bases left in between. The CDR3 is made up of 13 amino acids. CDR3 sequence: CASSWFRDQPQHF. Written as DNA, the CDR3 is TGTGCCAGCAGCTGGTTCCGGGATCAGCCCCAGCATTTT.

The V and J genes are TRBV29-1 and TRBJ2-6, with unresolved D. CDR1 and CDR2 from the germline V gene are SQVTM and ANQGSEA. Trimming left V 4 bases short and J 2 bases short, with 3 bases between. The CDR3 consists of 12 residues. CDR3 bases: TGCAGCGTTGTAACTGGGGCCAACGTCCTGACTTTC. It translates to CSVVTGANVLTF.

The V and J genes are TRBV27 and TRBJ2-7, with TRBD1 matching 7 bases. Germline V lookup: CDR1 MNHEY, CDR2 SMNVEV (reference sequence). With V trimmed by 5 bases and J by 2 bases, 3 bases remained unmatched. The CDR3 loop spans 13 amino acids. The CDR3 here is CASSTGVTYEQYF. The DNA of the CDR3 is TGTGCCAGCAGTACAGGGGTCACCTACGAGCAGTACTTC.

V and J are TRBV6-5 and TRBJ2-7; a weak D match, TRBD1 (6 bases). This CDR3 is 15 amino acids long. V gave up 0 bases and J gave up 2 bases, with 11 bases separating them. In germline, CDR1 is MNHEY, CDR2 SVGAGI. The CDR3: CASSYSVRGTYEQYF. The CDR3 coding sequence is TGTGCCAGCAGTTACTCGGTTAGGGGGACCTACGAGCAGTACTTC.

The genes are TRBV7-3 and TRBJ2-6, with D uncertain. The CDR3 extends over 13 amino acids. V was trimmed by 5 bases and J by 4 bases, leaving 6 bases between them. CDR1 is SGHTA and CDR2 is FQGTGA in the germline V gene. The CDR3 sequence: CASSAAGANVLTF. The CDR3 nucleotides read TGTGCCAGCAGCGCAGCCGGGGCCAACGTCCTGACTTTC.

The rearrangement joins TRBV29-1 to TRBJ1-4; D call uncertain. Trimming took 7 bases from V and 0 from J, leaving 9 bases between them. The CDR3 spans 13 residues. The germline V gene has CDR1 SQVTM and CDR2 ANQGSEA. The CDR3 nucleotides are TGCAGCGCCAGGAGTTCAACTAATGAAAAACTGTTTTTT. This gives the protein CSARSSTNEKLFF. Full variable domain (outside the CDR3, taken from reference TRBV29-1 and TRBJ1-4): SAVISQKPSRDICQRGTSLTIQCQVDSQVTMMFWYRQQPGQSLTLIATANQGSEATYESGFVIDKFPISRPNLTFSTLTVSNMSPEDSSIYLCSARSSTNEKLFFGSGTQLSVL.

This rearrangement joins TRBV20-1 to TRBJ2-2; D remains ambiguous. CDR1 DFQATT and CDR2 SNEGSKA come from the germline V gene (reference sequence). Trimming removed 3 bases from V and 4 bases from J, with 3 bases in between. The CDR3 length is 11 residues. CDR3 in DNA: TGCAGTGCTAGCTCCACCGGGGAGCTGTTTTTT. This gives the protein CSASSTGELFF.

V is TRBV6-5 and J is TRBJ2-1, with 8 bases fitting TRBD2. This CDR3 has 15 residues. The J segment lost 5 bases and the V segment lost 4 bases, leaving 7 bases of the junction unmatched. In germline, CDR1 is MNHEY, CDR2 SVGAGI. The CDR3 DNA follows: TGTGCCAGCAGTTCTCAGCGGGAGCGCCACAATGAGCAGTTCTTC. The encoded protein is CASSSQRERHNEQFF.

Points on this clone: The junction differs from germline at one of its ends, possibly a read error. The chain couples TRBV7-2 to TRBJ2-5; no definite D call. This CDR3 comprises 15 residues. CDR1 is SGHTA, CDR2 FQGNSA, per germline. CDR3 region: CASSPGPSNQETQYF. DNA for the CDR3: TGTGCCAGCAGCCCAGGACCTTCAAACCAGGAGACCCAGTACTTC.

In this sample, this clone turned up a few times. The rearrangement uses TRBV19 and TRBJ2-1; D uncertain. The length of the CDR3 is 12 residues. The germline V and J ends were trimmed by 0 bases and 16 bases, with 13 bases remaining between them. Looked up from germline, CDR1 is LNHDA and CDR2 is SQIVND (reference sequence). The CDR3 is CASSIDTGPRFF. The CDR3 DNA sequence: TGTGCCAGTAGTATAGACACCGGCCCTCGTTTCTTC.

Only a few counts were recorded for this clone. The rearrangement uses TRBV5-1 and TRBJ2-2; D is undetermined. The germline V gene has CDR1 SGHRS and CDR2 YFSETQ. The CDR3 sequence is 15 residues long. The V and J ends lost 4 bases and 4 bases respectively, with 14 bases between them. This CDR3 reads CASSLIEPPTGELFF. Here the CDR3 DNA reads TGCGCCAGCAGCCTGATTGAGCCCCCCACCGGGGAGCTGTTTTTT.

The chain uses TRBV20-1 and TRBJ2-1, with D perhaps TRBD2 (5 bases). Trimming stripped 6 bases from V and 10 bases from J, with 13 bases between. Germline CDR1 and CDR2: DFQATT and SNEGSKA (reference sequence). CDR3 length: 11 amino acids. CDR3 loop: CSAKSASEQFF. The CDR3 DNA reads as TGCAGTGCCAAATCCGCTAGCGAGCAGTTCTTC.

This clone was observed a few times. The chain links TRBV7-2 to TRBJ2-5; no reliable D call. V lost 1 base and J lost 4, with 16 bases in between. Germline CDR1 SGHTA, CDR2 FQGNSA. The CDR3 runs to 16 residues. CDR3 residues: CASSLVPEKMSETQYF. Here the CDR3 DNA reads TGTGCCAGCAGCTTAGTTCCAGAAAAAATGTCAGAGACCCAGTACTTC.

This clone has more than one count but fewer than ten. The chain employs TRBV5-6 and TRBJ2-1; 12 bases line up with TRBD2. Germline CDR1 reads SGHDT; CDR2 reads YYEEEE. The CDR3 runs to 15 residues. Germline trimming cut 5 bases from V and 9 bases from J; bases unmatched to any gene: 9. In nucleotides, the CDR3 is TGTGCCAGCAGTCCAGGACTAGCGGGATTTCGTGAGCAGTTCTTC. Its translation: CASSPGLAGFREQFF.

This clone was seen a few times. The rearrangement links TRBV27 to TRBJ2-2; the D gene is possibly TRBD2 (5 bases). Germline CDR1 reads MNHEY; CDR2 reads SMNVEV (reference sequence). This CDR3 has 15 amino acids. V was cut by 2 bases and J by 4 bases, with 11 bases left in between. This CDR3 is CASSLSGYSTGELFF. For the CDR3, the DNA is TGTGCCAGCAGTTTAAGCGGTTATTCCACCGGGGAGCTGTTTTTT.

This sequence joins TRBV27 and TRBJ2-7; D not certain. The germline V and J ends were trimmed by 8 bases and 0 bases, with 17 bases remaining between them. From germline, CDR1 is MNHEY and CDR2 SMNVEV (reference sequence). This CDR3 comprises 15 residues. The DNA for the CDR3 is TGTGCCAGCGTTAATTTACCTTATCCCTCCTACGAGCAGTACTTC. It yields the protein CASVNLPYPSYEQYF.